A single sample is the source of the 8 T cell receptor beta chains below, sequenced in a study of cytomegalovirus exposure and HLA in healthy donors. The primer mix had 60 Vbeta and 13 Jbeta primers. The data were produced by immunoSEQ multiplex PCR, yet TCRdb's version contains in-frame clones alone and is incomplete. The sample includes fewer than 110,000 clones, more than 65% seen only once; the top ten take about 2.3%. Sequenced material: PBMCs. These receptor sequences come from a man aged 25 to 40 in good health and CMV-seronegative.

CDR3 in amino acids: CASKDRVGNTIYF. In DNA, the CDR3 is TGCGCCAGCAAGGACAGGGTCGGAAACACCATATATTTT. The J gene is TRBJ1-3, the V gene TRBV5-1, with 8 bases lining up with TRBD1. V dropped 6 bases and J dropped 4; count of bases not matched to a gene: 3. Germline CDR1 and CDR2: SGHRS and YFSETQ. CDR3 length: 13 residues. Full variable domain (remainder filled in from reference TRBV5-1 and TRBJ1-3): KAGVTQTPRYLIKTRGQQVTLSCSPISGHRSVSWYQQTPGQGLQFLFEYFSETQRNKGNFPGRFSGRQFSNSRSEMNVSTLELGDSALYLCASKDRVGNTIYFGEGSWLTVV.

This sequence joins TRBV2 and TRBJ2-1; TRBD2 matches at 11 bases. The CDR3 consists of 15 residues. V was pared by 2 bases and J by 4 bases, with 1 base of the junction left unmatched. Germline CDR1 reads SNHLY; CDR2 reads FYNNEI. CDR3 region: CASSELAGGYNEQFF. The CDR3 nucleotides read TGTGCCAGCAGTGAACTAGCGGGGGGTTACAATGAGCAGTTCTTC.

V is TRBV6-5 and J is TRBJ2-7; D is unresolved. V was cut by 0 bases and J by 2 bases, with 11 bases left in between. Germline V gene sequence: CDR1 MNHEY, CDR2 SVGAGI. The CDR3 consists of 15 residues. The CDR3 nucleotides are TGTGCCAGCAGTTACTCGAGTGTCAGGCCCTACGAGCAGTACTTC. Encoded protein: CASSYSSVRPYEQYF.

In this sample, this clone turned up once. V is TRBV5-1 and J is TRBJ1-1; D is uncertain. This CDR3 has 13 residues. CDR1 and CDR2 from the germline V gene are SGHRS and YFSETQ. V was cut by 7 bases and J by 6 bases, with 16 bases left in between. The CDR3: CASRPGEVAEAFF. The CDR3 DNA sequence: TGCGCCAGCCGACCCGGGGAGGTCGCTGAAGCTTTCTTT.

The genes are TRBV13 and TRBJ2-7; D perhaps matches TRBD2 (6 bases). The germline gives CDR1 PRHDT, CDR2 FYEKMQ (reference sequence). With 6 bases removed from V and 0 bases from J, the gap between germline ends came to 15 bases. This CDR3 contains 15 residues. The CDR3 loop is CASRSPGTSSYEQYF. Written as DNA, the CDR3 is TGTGCCAGCAGATCCCCCGGGACTTCCTCCTACGAGCAGTACTTC.

This rearrangement joins TRBV30 to TRBJ1-1; 7 bases map to TRBD1. Germline assignment: CDR1 GTSNPN and CDR2 SVGIG (reference sequence). The CDR3 sequence is 16 residues long. V was clipped by 2 bases and J by 2 bases; unmatched bases: 11. CDR3 DNA: TGTGCCTGGAGTCCAGACCTCACAGGGGCCAACACTGAAGCTTTCTTT. Encoded protein: CAWSPDLTGANTEAFF.

The chain employs TRBV10-3 and TRBJ1-6, with D tentatively TRBD1 (5 bases). The CDR3 contains 17 residues. From germline, CDR1 is ENHRY and CDR2 SYGVKD. The V end was cut by 0 bases, the J end by 3 bases, with 12 bases between. CDR3 in amino acids: CAISESGTHHYNSPLHF. The CDR3 coding sequence is TGTGCCATCAGTGAGTCTGGGACTCATCACTATAATTCACCCCTCCACTTT.

V and J are TRBV4-1 and TRBJ2-2; D call uncertain. The CDR3 length is 14 residues. V lost 2 bases and J 8 bases, leaving 12 bases between the germline ends. Germline CDR1 and CDR2: MGHRA and YSYEKL. The CDR3 sequence is CASSQWRPLGELFF. CDR3 DNA: TGCGCCAGCAGCCAATGGCGGCCACTAGGGGAGCTGTTTTTT.